These 32 T cell receptor beta chains originate from one sample sequenced in a study of blood T cell repertoires in COVID-19 (dated by TCRdb to between 2020 and 2021). Libraries were prepared through the immunoSEQ multiplex PCR assay. Sourced from immuneACCESS, this table was stored by TCRdb with only in-frame sequences that have V and J called. A share of the clones is absent; for the studies checked, an unresolved V gene accounts for under half, and the remainder has no known explanation. The sample table lists more than 110,000 clones, about 80% of them with a count of one. 1.5% to 2% of the sample is in the top ten clones. Sequencing was done on a sample of PBMCs or T cells enriched from blood (not recorded which). These TCRs come from a young woman who had been exposed to COVID-19.

The chain joins TRBV3-1 (or the pseudogene TRBV3-2) to TRBJ2-1; 7 bases agree with TRBD2. The germline gives CDR1 LGHDT, CDR2 YNNKEL (reference sequence). Trimming at V came to 9 bases and at J to 0 bases, leaving 5 bases not matched to a gene. The CDR3 is 14 amino acids. The CDR3 sequence is CARGGGSSYNEQFF. For the CDR3, the DNA is TGTGCCAGGGGCGGGGGAAGCTCCTACAATGAGCAGTTCTTC.

The chain recombines TRBV27 with TRBJ2-7; TRBD2 agrees at 13 bases. The germline CDR1 and CDR2 sequences are MNHEY and SMNVEV (reference sequence). With V trimmed by 1 base and J by 4 bases, 10 bases remained unmatched. This CDR3 is 18 amino acids long. DNA for the CDR3: TGTGCCAGCAGTTTATACAGGCCGACTAGCGGGAGGTCATACGAGCAGTACTTC. Amino acid sequence: CASSLYRPTSGRSYEQYF.

The CDR3 region has the DNA TGTGCCAGCAGCTTAGCTACCGGGACAGGGGCGGCTGGGGCCAACGTCCTGACTTTC. It is translated as CASSLATGTGAAGANVLTF. The V call is TRBV7-9, the J call TRBJ2-6; 10 positions agree with TRBD1. This CDR3 is built from 19 residues. V was pared by 0 bases and J by 2 bases, with 7 bases of the junction left unmatched. Germline CDR1 SEHNR, CDR2 FQNEAQ (reference sequence).

J is TRBJ1-2 and V is TRBV3-1 (or the pseudogene TRBV3-2), with D perhaps TRBD1 (6 bases). V was trimmed by 1 base and J by 2 bases, leaving 11 bases between them. The CDR3 runs to 15 residues. Per germline, CDR1 LGHDT and CDR2 YNNKEL (reference sequence). The CDR3 region is CASSQGSTGNYGYTF. The CDR3 coding sequence is TGTGCCAGCAGCCAAGGGTCTACAGGGAACTATGGCTACACCTTC.

This clone has more than one count but fewer than ten. The chain couples TRBV6-4 to TRBJ1-6, with D perhaps TRBD1 (6 bases). Germline CDR1 MRHNA, CDR2 SNTAGT. V was pared by 3 bases and J by 7 bases, with 7 bases between. CDR3 size: 13 residues. The CDR3 sequence: CASSEGANSPLHF. The DNA for the CDR3 is TGTGCCAGCAGTGAGGGGGCAAATTCACCCCTCCACTTT.

The DNA for the CDR3 is TGTGCCAGCAGTCTCCAGGGAAGAACCGGCTACACCTTC. Its protein is CASSLQGRTGYTF. The rearrangement uses TRBV6-5 and TRBJ1-2, with D maybe TRBD1 (5 bases). The V end was cut by 5 bases, the J end by 8 bases, with 15 bases between. This CDR3 comprises 13 residues. Germline V CDR1 and CDR2: MNHEY, SVGAGI.

J is TRBJ2-1 and V is TRBV14; 12 nucleotides match TRBD2. The V and J ends lost 4 bases and 0 bases, in that order; junction bases with no gene match: 13. CDR1 and CDR2 (germline): SGHDN, FVKESK. This CDR3 spans 20 amino acids. DNA of the CDR3: TGTGCCAGCAGCCCCTCAGCCGGGACTAGCGGGCAAAGCTCCTACAATGAGCAGTTCTTC. Translation gives CASSPSAGTSGQSSYNEQFF.

The chain recombines TRBV4-3 with TRBJ2-7, with 9 bases that match TRBD2. Germline CDR1 is LGHNA and CDR2 is YSLEER. This CDR3 has 15 residues. J was trimmed by 3 bases and V by 2 bases; bases with no gene match: 5. CDR3 sequence (DNA): TGCGCCAGCAGCCAAAGACTAGCGGAGAGCTACGAGCAGTACTTC. This translates into CASSQRLAESYEQYF.

This clone was recorded a few times. The rearrangement joins TRBV3-1 (or the pseudogene TRBV3-2) to TRBJ1-6; D unclear. The CDR3 has 16 residues. CDR1 is LGHDT and CDR2 is YNNKEL in the germline V gene (reference sequence). V was shortened by 1 base and J by 9 bases, with 16 bases between the two germline ends. The CDR3 is CASSQVQGLEVSPLHF. The CDR3 nucleotides read TGTGCCAGCAGCCAAGTTCAAGGGTTGGAGGTTTCACCCCTCCACTTT.

The sample holds a few counts of this clone. The J gene is TRBJ1-4, the V gene TRBV4-1; D is possibly TRBD1 (6 bases). Germline loops: CDR1 MGHRA, CDR2 YSYEKL. The CDR3 runs to 13 residues. V lost 1 base, J lost 7 bases, and 7 bases lay in between. CDR3 bases: TGCGCCAGCAGCCAAGTAGGGGGTGAAAAACTGTTTTTT. Translation: CASSQVGGEKLFF.

CDR3 amino acids: CASSVLTRSLRREQYF. CDR3 coding DNA: TGTGCCAGCAGTGTATTAACTAGGAGCCTACGAAGGGAGCAGTACTTC. This chain uses TRBV2 with TRBJ2-7; weak D call: TRBD2 (5 bases). The V and J ends lost 4 bases and 7 bases respectively, with 23 bases between them. Per the germline V gene, CDR1 is SNHLY and CDR2 is FYNNEI. The CDR3 contains 16 residues.

The chain carries TRBV6-4 and TRBJ2-2, with 7 bases lining up with TRBD1. The CDR3 length is 15 residues. V lost 6 bases, J lost 4 bases, and 8 bases stayed unmatched. The germline CDR1 and CDR2 sequences are MRHNA and SNTAGT. The CDR3 loop reads CASSRLTGSTGELFF. The CDR3 nucleotides are TGTGCCAGCAGCCGGCTGACAGGGAGCACCGGGGAGCTGTTTTTT.

The V gene is TRBV18, the J gene TRBJ2-1, with D maybe TRBD2 (5 bases). With 5 bases removed from V and 0 bases from J, the gap between germline ends came to 8 bases. The CDR3 has 14 amino acids. Germline CDR1 reads KGHSH; CDR2 reads LQKENI. The CDR3 DNA sequence: TGTGCCAGCTCAGCCGCGGGCTCCTACAATGAGCAGTTCTTC. Encoded protein: CASSAAGSYNEQFF. The variable domain in full, with the rest retrieved from reference TRBV18 and TRBJ2-1, is NAGVMQNPRHLVRRRGQEARLRCSPMKGHSHVYWYRQLPEEGLKFMVYLQKENIIDESGMPKERFSAEFPKEGPSILRIQQVVRGDSAAYFCASSAAGSYNEQFFGPGTRLTVL.

The V and J genes are TRBV27 and TRBJ1-2, with D maybe TRBD1 (6 bases). Germline V gives CDR1 MNHEY, CDR2 SMNVEV (reference sequence). The length of the CDR3 is 13 residues. Trimming shortened V by 5 bases and J by 6 bases, and 13 bases separated the two germline ends. CDR3 DNA sequence: TGTGCCAGCAGTCCCCGACAGGACAATGGCTACACCTTC. This encodes CASSPRQDNGYTF.

V and J are TRBV7-2 and TRBJ2-5, with TRBD1 as a possible D gene (5 bases). V was shortened by 5 bases and J by 5 bases, with 18 bases between the two germline ends. The CDR3 runs 15 residues. Germline assignment: CDR1 SGHTA and CDR2 FQGNSA. CDR3 sequence reads: CASSPTGTRAETQYF. DNA of the CDR3: TGTGCCAGCAGCCCAACAGGAACACGGGCGGAGACCCAGTACTTC.

This chain joins TRBV2 and TRBJ1-4; D is unresolved. Germline V gene lookup returns CDR1 SNHLY and CDR2 FYNNEI. The ends were cut back, 7 bases at V and 8 bases at J, with 14 bases in the middle. The CDR3 loop spans 13 amino acids. The CDR3 coding sequence is TGTGCCAGCATAAACGCGGCGAACGAAAAACTGTTTTTT. This sequence encodes CASINAANEKLFF.

V and J are TRBV2 and TRBJ2-3, with 8 positions matching TRBD2. CDR1 and CDR2 (germline): SNHLY, FYNNEI. The CDR3 contains 15 residues. The trim removed 5 bases at V and 3 bases at J, leaving 7 bases unmatched. The CDR3 spells CASSPGGALTDTQYF. For the CDR3, the DNA is TGTGCCAGCAGTCCCGGGGGGGCTTTAACAGATACGCAGTATTTT.

This clone was seen repeatedly, ten times or more. This rearrangement joins TRBV23-1 to TRBJ1-1; D is ambiguous. TRBV23-1 is labeled an ORF, and its function is uncertain. The CDR3 is 12 residues long. The V end lost 2 bases, the J end lost 1 base, and 2 bases lay between the germline ends. The CDR3 loop reads CASSQQNTEAFF. The CDR3 DNA follows: TGCGCCAGCAGTCAACAGAACACTGAAGCTTTCTTT.

V usage is TRBV4-1 and J usage is TRBJ1-2, with D possibly matching TRBD1 (5 bases). The germline CDR1 and CDR2 sequences are MGHRA and YSYEKL. Trimming took off 0 bases at V and 7 bases at J, with 18 bases between the two ends. There are 16 residues in the CDR3. This CDR3 reads CASSQEGRERGPGYTF. The CDR3 DNA follows: TGCGCCAGCAGCCAAGAGGGGCGGGAACGTGGACCTGGCTACACCTTC.

This clone was seen only once. V is TRBV6-5 and J is TRBJ2-2, with D unresolved. The CDR3 loop spans 13 amino acids. V lost 3 bases and J 7 bases, leaving 9 bases between the germline ends. The germline CDR1 and CDR2 sequences are MNHEY and SVGAGI. In DNA, the CDR3 is TGTGCCAGCAGTTATAAACGAGGCGGGGAGCTGTTTTTT. This sequence encodes CASSYKRGGELFF.

The chain links TRBV7-9 to TRBJ2-7; 9 nucleotides match TRBD1. Germline CDR1 reads SEHNR; CDR2 reads FQNEAQ (reference sequence). The CDR3 is 13 amino acids. The V segment lost 5 bases and the J segment 6 bases; nucleotides outside the gene matches: 5. As DNA, the CDR3 is TGTGCCAGCAGCCAAGGACAGGGGCTCGAGCAGTACTTC. It translates to CASSQGQGLEQYF.

This chain links TRBV29-1 with TRBJ1-1; D possibly corresponds to TRBD1 (6 bases). V lost 5 bases, J lost 10 bases, and 14 bases lay in between. Germline V gives CDR1 SQVTM, CDR2 ANQGSEA. CDR3 length: 11 residues. The CDR3 is CSVTGQRGAFF. In nucleotides, the CDR3 is TGCAGCGTTACAGGGCAACGTGGAGCTTTCTTT.

The chain has TRBV6-2 or TRBV6-3 and TRBJ2-6, with D maybe TRBD2 (7 bases). Trimming removed 5 bases from V and 0 bases from J, with 11 bases in between. The germline V gene has CDR1 MNHEY and CDR2 SVGEGT. There are 16 residues in the CDR3. The CDR3 DNA reads TGTGCCAGCAGTGGGAGGGGGGCCTCTGGGGCCAACGTCCTGACTTTC. Translation gives CASSGRGASGANVLTF.

The genes are TRBV7-6 and TRBJ2-3; 8 positions match TRBD2. Germline V gene lookup returns CDR1 SGHVS and CDR2 FNYEAQ. With V trimmed by 4 bases and J by 0 bases, 6 bases remained unmatched. The CDR3 has 16 residues. The CDR3 protein is CASSSTAGESTDTQYF. DNA for the CDR3: TGTGCCAGCAGCTCCACAGCGGGAGAGAGCACAGATACGCAGTATTTT.

V and J are TRBV14 and TRBJ2-7, with 10 bases lining up with TRBD2. Per germline, CDR1 SGHDN and CDR2 FVKESK. Trimming cost V 0 bases and J 2 bases; bases outside gene matches: 19. The CDR3 totals 21 residues. Written as DNA, the CDR3 is TGTGCCAGCAGCCAAGATTTTTGGTCTGCTAGCGGGAGTTGGAGGACCTACGAGCAGTACTTC. Its translation is CASSQDFWSASGSWRTYEQYF.

The chain joins TRBV12-3 or TRBV12-4 to TRBJ1-1; TRBD1 is a possible D gene (5 bases). V was clipped by 7 bases and J by 1 base, with 10 bases between them. This CDR3 comprises 13 residues. The CDR3 DNA sequence: TGTGCCAGCATCCTTACAGGGAACACTGAAGCTTTCTTT. Translation: CASILTGNTEAFF.

This clone is a singleton in its sample. The chain combines TRBV28 with TRBJ2-2; 9 nucleotides agree with TRBD1. The CDR3 spans 16 residues. The junction had 13 bases not matched to a gene; V was cut back by 11 bases and J by 3 bases. Germline CDR1 MDHEN, CDR2 SYDVKM. Here the CDR3 DNA reads TGTGCCGCCCAAGTCGGGACAGGGACTTACACCGGGGAGCTGTTTTTT. It codes for CAAQVGTGTYTGELFF.

This rearrangement joins TRBV3-1 (or the pseudogene TRBV3-2) to TRBJ1-6; tentatively, D is TRBD1 (6 bases). The germline V gene has CDR1 LGHDT and CDR2 YNNKEL (reference sequence). Deletions cut 7 bases from V and 7 bases from J, with 11 bases between. The CDR3 length is 13 residues. The CDR3 region is CASTRTENSPLHF. The CDR3 coding sequence is TGTGCCAGCACTCGGACAGAAAATTCACCCCTCCACTTT.

This chain joins TRBV30 and TRBJ1-2, with 8 bases lining up with TRBD1. Germline V gives CDR1 GTSNPN, CDR2 SVGIG (reference sequence). Trimming cost V 2 bases and J 8 bases; bases outside gene matches: 7. The CDR3 spans 13 residues. The CDR3, as DNA: TGTGCCTGGAGTTGGGGGACAGGTGAAGGCTACACCTTC. It is translated as CAWSWGTGEGYTF.

The rearrangement joins TRBV7-9 to TRBJ2-3; 7 positions agree with TRBD1. V was pared by 4 bases and J by 0 bases, with 7 bases of the junction left unmatched. CDR3 length: 16 amino acids. Germline CDR1 SEHNR, CDR2 FQNEAQ (reference sequence). The CDR3 region is CASSSSDRSSTDTQYF. In DNA, the CDR3 is TGTGCCAGCAGCTCCTCGGACAGGTCTAGCACAGATACGCAGTATTTT.

The rearrangement uses TRBV7-3 and TRBJ1-5; 7 bases map to TRBD1. Per germline, CDR1 SGHTA and CDR2 FQGTGA. There are 15 residues in the CDR3. V trimming: 5 bases; J trimming: 8 bases; junction bases outside the gene matches: 12. CDR3 DNA: TGTGCCAGCAGCCCACAGGGGTACTTTCTAGAGCCCCAGCATTTT. Amino acid sequence: CASSPQGYFLEPQHF. The full variable domain, its missing parts supplied by reference TRBV7-3 and TRBJ1-5, is GAGVSQTPSNKVTEKGKYVELRCDPISGHTALYWYRQSLGQGPEFLIYFQGTGAADDSGLPNDRFFAVRPEGSVSTLKIQRTERGDSAVYLCASSPQGYFLEPQHFGDGTRLSIL.

V gene TRBV6-2 or TRBV6-3 combines with J gene TRBJ1-6; D unclear. The V gene's germline CDR1 is MNHEY and CDR2 SVGEGT. The CDR3 loop spans 14 amino acids. V lost 0 bases and J lost 10, with 10 bases in between. DNA of the CDR3: TGTGCCAGCAGTTACTCCCTTGGCGGGTCACCCCTCCACTTT. It yields the protein CASSYSLGGSPLHF.